This T cell receptor (beta chain) was sequenced for a study of identical twins. Study-wide results and caveats: Cord blood beta clonotypes that were abundant carried fewer insertions, and memory repertoires showed no such trend. Partial confounding of zero-insertion analyses by invariant MAIT and iNKT cells was possible. Findings depended on cross-sectional statistics rather than tracking the same donors.

Unique molecular identifiers were present on the cDNA, which also gained a universal primer site by template switching. Using its own MiXCR run on the 5' RACE reads, TCRdb lists one record per CDR3 protein. The sample comprises approximately 230,000 distinct CDR3 sequences, over 13% of which are singletons, and approximately 9.3% rests with the top ten. This clonotype has only a few counts. Its antigen is currently unknown. The CDR3 contains 14 residues. Germline CDR1 reads DFQATT; CDR2 reads SNEGSKA (reference sequence). V shed 5 bases and J 2 bases; nucleotides not matched to a gene: 7. Sequencing was done on a sample of memory (CD45RO+) T cells sorted from blood. This chain joins TRBV20-1 and TRBJ2-3; TRBD2 matches 7 bases. The sequence came from a young woman in good health. CDR3 DNA: TGCAGTGCTGGTAGCGGGTTCATCACAGATACGCAGTATTTT. Its translation: CSAGSGFITDTQYF.